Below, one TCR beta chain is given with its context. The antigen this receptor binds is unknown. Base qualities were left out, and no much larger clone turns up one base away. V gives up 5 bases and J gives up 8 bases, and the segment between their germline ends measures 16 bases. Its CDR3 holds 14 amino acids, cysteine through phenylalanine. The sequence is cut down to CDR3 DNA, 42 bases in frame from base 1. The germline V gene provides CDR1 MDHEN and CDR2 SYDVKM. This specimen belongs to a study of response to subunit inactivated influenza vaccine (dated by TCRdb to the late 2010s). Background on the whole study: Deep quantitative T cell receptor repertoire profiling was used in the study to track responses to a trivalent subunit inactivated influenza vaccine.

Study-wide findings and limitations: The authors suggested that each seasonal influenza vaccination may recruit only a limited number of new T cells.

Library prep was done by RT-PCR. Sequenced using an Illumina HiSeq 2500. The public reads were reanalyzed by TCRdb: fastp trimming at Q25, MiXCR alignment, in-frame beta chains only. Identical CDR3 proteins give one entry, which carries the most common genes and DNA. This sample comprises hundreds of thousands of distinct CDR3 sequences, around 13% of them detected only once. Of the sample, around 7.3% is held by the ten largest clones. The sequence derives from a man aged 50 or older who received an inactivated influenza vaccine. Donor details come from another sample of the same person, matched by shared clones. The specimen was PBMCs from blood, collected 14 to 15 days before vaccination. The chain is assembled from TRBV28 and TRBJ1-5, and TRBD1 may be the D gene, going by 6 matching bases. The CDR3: CASSITQGKEPQHF. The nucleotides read TGTGCCAGCAGTATTACGCAGGGGAAGGAGCCCCAGCATTTT.